The sequence of this T cell receptor beta chain was determined in a study of T cell repertoires in cytomegalovirus infection. The CDR3 is 15 amino acids. The germline CDR1 and CDR2 sequences are SGHTA and FQGTGA. J gave up 2 bases and V 5 bases, and 3 bases lay outside the gene matches. This clonotype was counted a few times. Its specificity is unknown. Whole-study findings and limits: The response measured ex vivo was dominated by TCR beta clonotypes (HLA-C-restricted and CMV-specific).

TCRdb called the reads again in MiXCR, with one record for every CDR3 protein. The sample holds approximately 100,000 distinct CDR3 sequences; under 45% are singletons and the top ten take 65% to 75%. The sequencing used CD8+ T cells from cultured PBMCs, collected from culture after CMV antigen stimulation. The source is a human donor in good health (CMV status not recorded). Some clones in this sample may be carry-over from other donors' samples. The chain recombines TRBV7-3 with TRBJ2-3, with TRBD1 identical over 11 bases. The CDR3 region is CASSRTGGYTDTQYF. CDR3 in DNA: TGTGCCAGCAGCCGGACAGGGGGCTACACAGATACGCAGTATTTT.